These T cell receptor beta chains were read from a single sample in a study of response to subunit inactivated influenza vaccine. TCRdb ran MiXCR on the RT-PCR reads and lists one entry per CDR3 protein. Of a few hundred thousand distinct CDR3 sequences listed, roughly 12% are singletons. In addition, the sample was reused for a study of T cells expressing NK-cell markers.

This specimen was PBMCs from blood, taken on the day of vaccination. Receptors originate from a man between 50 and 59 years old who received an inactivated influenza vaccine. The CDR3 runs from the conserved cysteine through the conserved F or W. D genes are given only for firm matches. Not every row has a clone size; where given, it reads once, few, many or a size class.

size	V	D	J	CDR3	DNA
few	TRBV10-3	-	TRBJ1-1	CAIRHDSQANEAFF	TGTGCCATCAGACACGACAGCCAGGCAAATGAAGCTTTCTTT
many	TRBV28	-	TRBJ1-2	CASSLLSGGANYGYTF	TGTGCCAGCAGTTTATTATCGGGGGGAGCTAACTATGGCTACACCTTC
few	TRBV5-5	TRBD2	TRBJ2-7	CASSYTRGGGYEQYF	TGTGCCAGCAGCTATACCCGGGGGGGCGGGTACGAGCAGTACTTC
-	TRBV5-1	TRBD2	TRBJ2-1	CASSSPPGLAGGNNEQFF	TGCGCCAGCAGCTCTCCCCCGGGACTAGCGGGAGGGAACAATGAGCAGTTCTTC
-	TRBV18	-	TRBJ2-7	CASSPMGAYEQYF	TGTGCCAGCTCACCAATGGGTGCCTACGAGCAGTACTTC
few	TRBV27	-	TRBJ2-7	CASSLKSDPTNYEQYF	TGTGCCAGCAGTTTAAAAAGTGACCCCACCAACTACGAGCAGTACTTC
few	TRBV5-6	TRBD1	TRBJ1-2	CASSLDRGPTVTF	TGTGCCAGCAGCCTGGACAGGGGGCCCACAGTCACCTTC
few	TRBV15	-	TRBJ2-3	CATSRGMATDTQYF	TGTGCCACCAGCAGAGGCATGGCTACAGATACGCAGTATTTT
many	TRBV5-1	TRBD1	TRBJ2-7	CASSPRQGVSYEQYF	TGCGCCAGCAGCCCGCGACAGGGGGTTTCCTACGAGCAGTACTTC
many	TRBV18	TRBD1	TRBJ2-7	CASSPRTGIGYEQYF	TGTGCCAGCTCACCCAGGACAGGAATCGGCTACGAGCAGTACTTC
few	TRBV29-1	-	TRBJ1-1	CSVESLRGGTEAFF	TGCAGCGTTGAGTCTCTCAGGGGCGGGACTGAAGCTTTCTTT
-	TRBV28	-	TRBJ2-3	CASSFRVSSTDTQYF	TGTGCCAGCAGTTTTCGCGTGTCTAGCACAGATACGCAGTATTTT
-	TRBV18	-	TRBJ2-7	CASRTQQGSPYEQYF	TGTGCCAGCAGAACACAACAGGGTTCCCCCTACGAGCAGTACTTC
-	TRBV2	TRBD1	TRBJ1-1	CASRQSGGSLGTFF	TGTGCCAGCAGACAGTCAGGGGGCTCCTTAGGTACTTTCTTT
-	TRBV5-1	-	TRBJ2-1	CASSLPSFPDEQFF	TGCGCCAGCAGCTTGCCTAGTTTTCCCGATGAGCAGTTCTTC
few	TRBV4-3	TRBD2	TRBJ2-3	CASSQDLMTSGGRTDTQYF	TGCGCCAGCAGCCAAGATCTTATGACTAGCGGGGGGCGCACAGATACGCAGTATTTT
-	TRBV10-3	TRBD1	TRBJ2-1	CAISETGQLYNEQFF	TGTGCCATCAGTGAGACGGGACAGCTGTACAATGAGCAGTTCTTC
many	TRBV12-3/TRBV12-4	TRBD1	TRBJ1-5	CASSLGTGGTQPQHF	TGTGCCAGCAGTTTAGGGACAGGGGGTACTCAGCCCCAGCATTTT
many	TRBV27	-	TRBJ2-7	CASSIQGTEQYF	TGTGCCAGCAGTATTCAGGGGACCGAGCAGTACTTC
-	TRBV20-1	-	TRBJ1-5	CSAGQRSGNQPQHF	TGCAGTGCTGGACAGAGATCTGGCAATCAGCCCCAGCATTTT
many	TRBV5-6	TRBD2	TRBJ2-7	CASSRLAGGEYEQYF	TGTGCCAGCAGCCGATTAGCGGGAGGGGAGTACGAGCAGTACTTC
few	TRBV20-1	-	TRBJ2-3	CSASLASPDTQYF	TGCAGTGCTAGCCTGGCTAGCCCAGATACGCAGTATTTT
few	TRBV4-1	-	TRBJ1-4	CASSQGQGNEKLFF	TGCGCCAGCAGCCAAGGCCAGGGGAACGAAAAACTGTTTTTT
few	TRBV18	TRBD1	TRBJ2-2	CASSPYRGNTGELFF	TGTGCCAGCTCACCATACAGGGGGAACACCGGGGAGCTGTTTTTT
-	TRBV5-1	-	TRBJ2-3	CASSLVVLESTDTQYF	TGCGCCAGCAGCTTGGTAGTTCTGGAGAGCACAGATACGCAGTATTTT
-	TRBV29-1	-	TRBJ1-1	CSSGGTEAFF	TGCAGCTCCGGTGGCACTGAAGCTTTCTTT
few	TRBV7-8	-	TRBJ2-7	CASSPTDSTYEQYF	TGTGCCAGCAGCCCAACCGACAGCACCTACGAGCAGTACTTC
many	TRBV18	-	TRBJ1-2	CASSPDSNYGYTF	TGTGCCAGCAGCCCCGACAGTAACTATGGCTACACCTTC
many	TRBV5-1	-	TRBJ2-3	CASSLDRDTQYF	TGTGCCAGCAGCTTAGATCGCGATACGCAGTATTTT
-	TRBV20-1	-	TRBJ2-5	CSAREPSLQTQYF	TGCAGTGCTAGAGAACCCAGCTTGCAGACCCAGTACTTC
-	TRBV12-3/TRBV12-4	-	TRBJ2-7	CASSFTGQYYEQYF	TGTGCCAGCAGTTTTACTGGGCAGTACTACGAGCAGTACTTC
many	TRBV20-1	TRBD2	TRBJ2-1	CSALAGGSYNEQFF	TGCAGTGCCCTAGCGGGGGGCTCCTACAATGAGCAGTTCTTC
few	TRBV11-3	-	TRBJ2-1	CASSLTDGRYNEQFF	TGTGCCAGCAGCCTAACAGACGGACGGTACAATGAGCAGTTCTTC
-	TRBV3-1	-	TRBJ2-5	CASSTDSVETQYF	TGTGCCAGCAGCACGGACAGTGTCGAGACCCAGTACTTC
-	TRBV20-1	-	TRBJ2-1	CSAPDPPSYNEQFF	TGCAGTGCCCCTGACCCGCCCTCCTACAATGAGCAGTTCTTC
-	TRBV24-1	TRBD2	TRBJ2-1	CATSDFRLASEQFF	TGTGCCACCAGTGATTTTAGACTAGCGTCAGAGCAGTTCTTC